These T cell receptor beta chains were read from a single sample in a study of beta chain features in type 1 diabetes. Some clones are missing from TCRdb's copy, which holds only in-frame ones; the method was immunoSEQ multiplex PCR. The sample includes some 660,000 clones, 11% to 15% seen only once; the top ten take 0.035% to 0.045%. The sample comprised naive CD4+ T cells from blood. The receptors here all came from a man aged 18 to 30 with type 1 diabetes. CDR3s include the opening cysteine and the closing phenylalanine or tryptophan. Fields, in order: CDR3 protein, CDR3 DNA, J gene, D gene, clone size, CDR3 length, V gene. A D gene is named only where the DNA matches it firmly. Part of the rows lack a size; the others show once, few, many or a class for expanded clones.

CAWAGTDGYTF,TGTGCCTGGGCTGGGACTGATGGCTACACCTTC,TRBJ1-2,-,-,11,TRBV30
CASSLALRETQYF,TGTGCCAGCAGCTTGGCACTACGTGAGACCCAGTACTTC,TRBJ2-5,-,few,13,TRBV5-4
CAISEAGTTKNIQYF,TGTGCCATCAGTGAAGCCGGGACTACAAAAAACATTCAGTACTTC,TRBJ2-4,TRBD2,few,15,TRBV10-3
CASSLGPNTDTQYF,TGTGCCAGCAGCTTAGGCCCGAACACAGATACGCAGTATTTT,TRBJ2-3,-,few,14,TRBV7-8
CASSQDFGLAGTNEQFF,TGTGCCAGCAGCCAAGATTTCGGCTTAGCAGGGACCAATGAGCAGTTCTTC,TRBJ2-1,-,-,17,TRBV14
CASRRYWTGDETDTQYF,TGCGCCAGCCGGAGGTATTGGACAGGGGATGAAACAGATACGCAGTATTTT,TRBJ2-3,TRBD1,-,17,TRBV5-1
CASSWAARETQYF,TGTGCCAGCAGTTGGGCGGCCAGGGAGACCCAGTACTTC,TRBJ2-5,-,few,13,TRBV25-1
CASSPNAGGKTQYF,TGTGCCAGCAGCCCGAATGCGGGGGGCAAGACCCAGTACTTC,TRBJ2-5,TRBD2,-,14,TRBV7-6
CASSLHRLSYEQYF,TGTGCCAGCAGTTTACATAGGTTATCCTACGAGCAGTACTTC,TRBJ2-7,-,-,14,TRBV27
CASSVARPGTGDHYGYTF,TGTGCCAGCAGCGTAGCCCGACCCGGGACAGGGGACCACTATGGCTACACCTTC,TRBJ1-2,TRBD1,-,18,TRBV9
CASSLRGGMTEAFF,TGCGCCAGCAGCTTGAGAGGGGGCATGACGGAAGCTTTCTTT,TRBJ1-1,TRBD1,-,14,TRBV5-1
CASSRDGLNTGELFF,TGTGCCAGCTCCCGGGACGGCCTCAACACCGGGGAGCTGTTTTTT,TRBJ2-2,-,few,15,TRBV18
CATSRLRTGGDTGELFF,TGTGCCACCAGCAGATTACGGACAGGGGGAGACACCGGGGAGCTGTTTTTT,TRBJ2-2,TRBD1,-,17,TRBV15
CAISDRQRSYNSPLHF,TGTGCCATCAGTGATAGACAGCGCTCCTATAATTCACCCCTCCACTTT,TRBJ1-6,-,-,16,TRBV10-3
CASSKVESGEQFF,TGTGCCAGCAGCAAAGTGGAATCGGGGGAGCAGTTCTTC,TRBJ2-1,-,-,13,TRBV21-1
CAWTRLAGGETQYF,TGTGCCTGGACCCGACTAGCGGGAGGGGAGACCCAGTACTTC,TRBJ2-5,TRBD2,once,14,TRBV30
CASSQAGQLATNEKLFF,TGCGCCAGCAGCCAAGCGGGACAGCTAGCAACTAATGAAAAACTGTTTTTT,TRBJ1-4,TRBD1,few,17,TRBV4-3
CASSLGPSTAEQYF,TGTGCCAGCAGCTTAGGGCCTTCCACCGCCGAGCAGTACTTC,TRBJ2-7,-,-,14,TRBV7-9
CASSLGSRETQYF,TGCGCCAGCAGCTTAGGGAGCAGGGAGACCCAGTACTTC,TRBJ2-5,-,few,13,TRBV5-1
CAISYTDRGYEQYF,TGTGCCATCAGTTACACGGACAGGGGCTACGAGCAGTACTTC,TRBJ2-7,TRBD1,-,14,TRBV10-3
CSVTDRASSYEQYF,TGCAGCGTAACTGACAGGGCATCCTCCTACGAGCAGTACTTC,TRBJ2-7,TRBD1,-,14,TRBV29-1
CASSLDPSNEQFF,TGCGCCAGCAGCTTGGACCCCAGCAATGAGCAGTTCTTC,TRBJ2-1,-,-,13,TRBV5-1
CAWSVRGIRNQPQHF,TGTGCCTGGAGTGTACGAGGGATTCGTAATCAGCCCCAGCATTTT,TRBJ1-5,-,-,15,TRBV30
CASSQGQGRYNEQFF,TGTGCCAGCAGCCAGGGACAGGGACGCTACAATGAGCAGTTCTTC,TRBJ2-1,TRBD1,-,15,TRBV6-5
CASSSRTTYNEQFF,TGTGCCAGCAGCTCCCGGACAACGTACAATGAGCAGTTCTTC,TRBJ2-1,-,few,14,TRBV4-2
CASRVTGGYEQYF,TGTGCCAGCAGAGTGACAGGGGGGTACGAGCAGTACTTC,TRBJ2-7,TRBD1,-,13,TRBV7-9
CAGIPGEFPQYF,TGTGCCGGGATCCCCGGGGAGTTTCCGCAGTATTTT,TRBJ2-3,-,-,12,TRBV7-9
CAWSPLPTLGTQYF,TGTGCCTGGAGTCCTCTACCCACGTTGGGTACGCAGTATTTT,TRBJ2-3,-,few,14,TRBV30
CASSLGDNTEAFF,TGCGCCAGCAGCTTGGGTGACAACACTGAAGCTTTCTTT,TRBJ1-1,-,-,13,TRBV5-1
CASRDRGLYSNQPQHF,TGTGCCAGCCGGGACAGGGGGCTTTATAGCAATCAGCCCCAGCATTTT,TRBJ1-5,TRBD1,-,16,TRBV2
CASSPGLAVTYEQYF,TGCGCCAGCAGCCCCGGACTAGCGGTAACCTACGAGCAGTACTTC,TRBJ2-7,TRBD2,few,15,TRBV5-1
CASTQTGLTSEQYF,TGCGCCAGCACGCAGACAGGGCTGACATCCGAGCAGTACTTC,TRBJ2-7,TRBD1,-,14,TRBV5-1
CASSLDRGNEQFF,TGTGCCAGCAGCTTGGACAGGGGAAATGAGCAGTTCTTC,TRBJ2-1,TRBD1,few,13,TRBV5-6
CASSRRGVEQFF,TGTGCCAGCAGTCGACGCGGGGTGGAGCAGTTCTTC,TRBJ2-1,-,-,12,TRBV28
CASERERGDTQYF,TGTGCCAGCGAGCGGGAGCGGGGAGATACGCAGTATTTT,TRBJ2-3,TRBD2,-,13,TRBV9
CASSIGTGLRTDTQYF,TGTGCCAGTAGTATCGGGACAGGGTTGCGCACAGATACGCAGTATTTT,TRBJ2-3,TRBD1,few,16,TRBV19
CASSSDSSGANVLTF,TGTGCCAGCAGCTCGGACAGCTCTGGGGCCAACGTCCTGACTTTC,TRBJ2-6,-,-,15,TRBV7-2
CSVITGSTYEQYF,TGCAGCGTTATCACAGGGTCCACCTACGAGCAGTACTTC,TRBJ2-7,-,few,13,TRBV29-1
CASSLAPGGNTGELFF,TGTGCCAGCAGCTTAGCGCCCGGGGGTAACACCGGGGAGCTGTTTTTT,TRBJ2-2,-,few,16,TRBV7-2
CAISDGGQQQFF,TGTGCCATCAGTGATGGTGGACAACAGCAGTTCTTC,TRBJ2-1,-,-,12,TRBV10-3
CASKYTGELFF,TGTGCCAGCAAGTACACCGGGGAGCTGTTTTTT,TRBJ2-2,-,-,11,TRBV2
CASSLTGDGRSPLHF,TGTGCCAGCAGCTTGACAGGGGATGGCAGATCACCCCTCCACTTT,TRBJ1-6,TRBD1,few,15,TRBV7-3
CASSSHASGSYEQYF,TGTGCCAGCAGCTCTCACGCTAGCGGGTCCTACGAGCAGTACTTC,TRBJ2-7,TRBD2,few,15,TRBV7-2
CASSSGRSGDYGYTF,TGTGCCAGCAGCTCCGGACGGAGCGGTGACTATGGCTACACCTTC,TRBJ1-2,-,few,15,TRBV7-9
CAWSKQGETGELFF,TGTGCCTGGAGTAAGCAAGGGGAGACCGGGGAGCTGTTTTTT,TRBJ2-2,-,-,14,TRBV30
CASSLGITEAFF,TGTGCCAGCAGCCTGGGGATCACTGAAGCTTTCTTT,TRBJ1-1,-,few,12,TRBV11-2
CASSPPGQTNTEAFF,TGTGCCAGCAGCCCCCCGGGGCAGACGAACACTGAAGCTTTCTTT,TRBJ1-1,-,-,15,TRBV4-2
CSARLGYGYTF,TGCAGTGCTAGATTGGGTTATGGCTACACCTTC,TRBJ1-2,-,few,11,TRBV20-1
CSVEPSSGGKTDTQYF,TGCAGCGTTGAACCCTCGTCCGGTGGGAAAACAGATACGCAGTATTTT,TRBJ2-3,-,-,16,TRBV29-1
CASRIGTGARSQHF,TGTGCCAGCAGGATCGGGACAGGCGCCCGGTCCCAGCATTTT,TRBJ1-5,TRBD1,-,14,TRBV28
CSARPATEAFF,TGCAGTGCTAGGCCAGCCACTGAAGCTTTCTTT,TRBJ1-1,-,-,11,TRBV20-1
CASSSPDRVGTDTQYF,TGTGCCAGCAGTTCCCCGGACAGGGTTGGTACAGATACGCAGTATTTT,TRBJ2-3,TRBD1,-,16,TRBV27
CASAEAAGLNSPLHF,TGTGCCAGCGCGGAGGCGGCAGGGTTGAATTCACCCCTCCACTTT,TRBJ1-6,-,-,15,TRBV25-1
CAWNPTGREQYF,TGTGCCTGGAATCCGACAGGGAGAGAGCAGTACTTC,TRBJ2-7,TRBD1,-,12,TRBV30